Each of the 5 T cell receptor beta chains below was sequenced from the same sample in a study of technical replicates of blood from several donors. TCRdb keeps only in-frame clones here, not all; method: immunoSEQ multiplex PCR. The table shows over 55,000 clones, with 75% to 90% occurring only once. Sequencing used PBMCs. The source of these receptors is a human donor in good health. Some clones in this sample may be carry-over from other donors' samples.

This chain joins TRBV27 and TRBJ1-2; 8 bases align to TRBD1. This CDR3 has 13 amino acids. Germline-derived CDR1 and CDR2 are MNHEY and SMNVEV (reference sequence). V trimming: 6 bases; J trimming: 8 bases; junction bases outside the gene matches: 8. CDR3 sequence reads: CASSSQGGFGYTF. The CDR3 DNA follows: TGTGCCAGCAGCTCACAGGGGGGGTTCGGCTACACCTTC.

This clone was found a few times. The genes are TRBV14 and TRBJ2-7; a weak D match, TRBD1 (5 bases). The germline gives CDR1 SGHDN, CDR2 FVKESK. The CDR3 spans 17 residues. Trimming shortened V by 0 bases and J by 0 bases, and 15 bases separated the two germline ends. The CDR3 nucleotides are TGTGCCAGCAGCCAAGACGTCAGCCCAGGGTTCTCCTACGAGCAGTACTTC. Translating gives CASSQDVSPGFSYEQYF.

The CDR3, as DNA: TGTGCCAGCAGCCCCAGCGGGAGGTTTGGCTACACCTTC. Translating it yields CASSPSGRFGYTF. The chain employs TRBV9 and TRBJ1-2; no clear D. The length of the CDR3 is 13 residues. Germline V gene sequence: CDR1 SGDLS, CDR2 YYNGEE. Trimming stripped 4 bases from V and 7 bases from J, with 14 bases between.

The rearrangement links TRBV27 to TRBJ2-7; D is uncertain. Germline CDR1 is MNHEY and CDR2 is SMNVEV (reference sequence). The length of the CDR3 is 18 residues. V lost 4 bases and J 7 bases, leaving 29 bases between the germline ends. The DNA of the CDR3 is TGTGCCAGCAGTTCGAGCGCTGTTTTAGATAATAGTTGGCTGGAGCAGTACTTC. Translated, it gives CASSSSAVLDNSWLEQYF.

The chain couples TRBV5-4 to TRBJ2-5; TRBD1 might be the D (6 bases). From germline, CDR1 is SGHNT and CDR2 YYREEE (reference sequence). The CDR3 totals 17 residues. V lost 4 bases and J 1 base, leaving 20 bases between the germline ends. In DNA, the CDR3 is TGTGCCAGCAGCCGACCCCAACAGGGCTCATCCCAAGAGACCCAGTACTTC. It translates to CASSRPQQGSSQETQYF. Combining the CDR3 with reference TRBV5-4 and TRBJ2-5 gives the whole variable domain ETGVTQSPTHLIKTRGQQVTLRCSSQSGHNTVSWYQQALGQGPQFIFQYYREEENGRGNFPPRFSGLQFPNYSSELNVNALELDDSALYLCASSRPQQGSSQETQYFGPGTRLLVL.